This T cell receptor (beta chain) emerged from a study of cytomegalovirus exposure and HLA in healthy donors. Across the study: Early released data comprised some 91 million unique TCRs from HLA-typed donors.

13 Jbeta primers and 60 Vbeta primers were used for the PCR. The assay was immunoSEQ multiplex PCR, and TCRdb's table has in-frame clones only and misses some. The sample comprises roughly 110,000 clones, less than 85% of which are singletons, and 11% to 15% rests with the top ten. For this clone: The antigen is unknown.

Study findings and constraints: Presence/absence results assume similar sequencing depth per donor, which may not hold. TCR beta V- and J-gene trimming, according to a later analysis, was linked to a missense DCLRE1C variant. The authors enumerated 164 TCR beta chains as linked to cytomegalovirus.

The clonotype comes from a woman between 35 and 50 years old in good health and CMV-seropositive. The sequencing input was PBMCs.

The CDR3: CASSPGGTGGIYGYTF. In nucleotides, the CDR3 is TGTGCCAGCAGCCCGGGGGGGACAGGGGGCATCTATGGCTACACCTTC. V is TRBV5-4 and J is TRBJ1-2; 12 bases align to TRBD1. The junction had 8 bases not matched to a gene; V was cut back by 4 bases and J by 4 bases. The length of the CDR3 is 16 residues. From germline, CDR1 is SGHNT and CDR2 YYREEE (reference sequence).